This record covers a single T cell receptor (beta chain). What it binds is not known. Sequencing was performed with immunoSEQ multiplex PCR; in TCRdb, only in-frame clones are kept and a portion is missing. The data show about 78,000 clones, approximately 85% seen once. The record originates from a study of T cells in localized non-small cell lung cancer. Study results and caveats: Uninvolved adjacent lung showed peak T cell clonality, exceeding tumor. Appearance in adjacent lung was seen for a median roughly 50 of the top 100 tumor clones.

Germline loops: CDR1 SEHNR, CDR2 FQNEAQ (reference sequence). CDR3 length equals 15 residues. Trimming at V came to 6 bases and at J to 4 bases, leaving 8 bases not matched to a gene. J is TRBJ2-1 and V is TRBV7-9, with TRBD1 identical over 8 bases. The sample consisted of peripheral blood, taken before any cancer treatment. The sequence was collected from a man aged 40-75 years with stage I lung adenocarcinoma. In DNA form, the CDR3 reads TGTGCCAGCAGACGAGACAGGGGTTCTTACAATGAGCAGTTCTTC. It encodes CASRRDRGSYNEQFF.